The clone carrying this TCR beta chain showed up just once. Its specificity is unknown. Sample treatment: around 19 received Ad26.COV2.S at low or high dose, single or two shots; 5 received placebo; per-sample allocation not given. Day 63 after the first vaccine or placebo injection was the time point for sampling. The sample came from a Boston adult aged 18-55 years. The data stem from a study of Ad26.COV2.S vaccination and SARS-CoV-2 variants. The method was immunoSEQ multiplex PCR; TCRdb's version includes in-frame clones alone and lacks a portion of them. The table shows about 350,000 clones, with roughly 90% occurring only once. The study's findings and limits: Total T cell responses were possibly underestimated by TCR breadth and depth analyses.

CDR1 and CDR2 from the germline V gene are MNHEY and SVGAGI. The V segment lost 8 bases and the J segment 2 bases; nucleotides outside the gene matches: 7. CDR3 length: 14 residues. This TCR derives from a person between 18 and 65 years old who received the Ad26.COV2.S COVID-19 vaccine or a placebo. Here the sequenced sample was peripheral blood, taken in a trial of Ad26.COV2.S vaccine versus placebo. The chain couples TRBV6-5 to TRBJ2-5; 8 bases align to TRBD1. CDR3 sequence (DNA): TGTGCCAGCCGAGGACAGGGAAAACAAGAGACCCAGTACTTC. As protein: CASRGQGKQETQYF.